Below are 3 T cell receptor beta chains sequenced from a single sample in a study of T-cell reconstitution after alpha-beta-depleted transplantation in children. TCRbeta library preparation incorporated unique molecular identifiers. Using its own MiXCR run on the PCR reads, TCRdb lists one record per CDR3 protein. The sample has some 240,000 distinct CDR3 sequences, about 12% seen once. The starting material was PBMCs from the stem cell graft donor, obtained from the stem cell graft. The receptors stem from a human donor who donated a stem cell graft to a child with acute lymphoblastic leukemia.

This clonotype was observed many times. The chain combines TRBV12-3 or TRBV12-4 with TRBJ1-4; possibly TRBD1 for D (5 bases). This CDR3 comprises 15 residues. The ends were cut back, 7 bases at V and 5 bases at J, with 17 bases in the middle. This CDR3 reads CASNSGGGLNEKLFF. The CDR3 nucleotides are TGTGCCAGCAACTCTGGGGGTGGACTAAATGAAAAACTGTTTTTT.

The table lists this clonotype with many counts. The CDR3 loop reads CASTPYPATLNTGELFF. CDR3 nucleotides: TGTGCCAGCACCCCGTACCCCGCGACCCTTAACACCGGGGAGCTGTTTTTT. V is TRBV9 and J is TRBJ2-2; D unresolved. V was clipped by 6 bases and J by 2 bases, with 20 bases between them. The CDR3 has 17 amino acids. Germline assignment: CDR1 SGDLS and CDR2 YYNGEE.

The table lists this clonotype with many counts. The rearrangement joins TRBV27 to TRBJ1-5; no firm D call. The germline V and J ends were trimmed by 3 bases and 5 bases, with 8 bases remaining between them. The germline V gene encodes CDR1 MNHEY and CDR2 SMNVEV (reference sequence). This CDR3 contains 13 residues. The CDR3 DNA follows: TGTGCCAGCAGTTTTGGTGGGCATCAGCCCCAGCATTTT. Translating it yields CASSFGGHQPQHF.